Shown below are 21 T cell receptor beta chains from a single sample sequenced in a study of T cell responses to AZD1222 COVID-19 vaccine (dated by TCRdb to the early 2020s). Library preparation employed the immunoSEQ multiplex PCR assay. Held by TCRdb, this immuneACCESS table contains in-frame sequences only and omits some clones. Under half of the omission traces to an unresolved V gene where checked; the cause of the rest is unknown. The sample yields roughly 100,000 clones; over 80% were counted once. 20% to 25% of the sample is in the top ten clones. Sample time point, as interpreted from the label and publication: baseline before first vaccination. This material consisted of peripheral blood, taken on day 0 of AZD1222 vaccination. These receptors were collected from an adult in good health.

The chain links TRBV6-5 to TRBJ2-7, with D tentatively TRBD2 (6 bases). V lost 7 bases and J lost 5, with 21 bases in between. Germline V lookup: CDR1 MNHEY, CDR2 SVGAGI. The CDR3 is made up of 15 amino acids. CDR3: CASIGRSGPLDEQYF. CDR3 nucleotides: TGTGCCAGCATTGGGAGGTCAGGCCCTCTGGACGAGCAGTACTTC.

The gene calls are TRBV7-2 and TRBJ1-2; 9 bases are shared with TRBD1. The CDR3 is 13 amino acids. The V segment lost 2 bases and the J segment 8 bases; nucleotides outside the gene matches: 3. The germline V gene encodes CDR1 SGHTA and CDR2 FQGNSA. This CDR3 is CASSLSGQGGYTF. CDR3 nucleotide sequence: TGTGCCAGCAGCTTATCGGGACAGGGAGGCTACACCTTC.

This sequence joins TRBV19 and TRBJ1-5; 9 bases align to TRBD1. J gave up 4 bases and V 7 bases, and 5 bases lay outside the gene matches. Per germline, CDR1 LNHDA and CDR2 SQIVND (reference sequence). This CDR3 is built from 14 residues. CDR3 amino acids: CASTKGQGNQPQHF. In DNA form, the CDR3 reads TGTGCCAGTACCAAGGGACAGGGAAATCAGCCCCAGCATTTT.

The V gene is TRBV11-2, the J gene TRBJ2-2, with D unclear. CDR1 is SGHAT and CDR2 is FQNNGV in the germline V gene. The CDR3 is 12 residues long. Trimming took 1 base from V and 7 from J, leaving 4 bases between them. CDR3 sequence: CASSLALGELFF. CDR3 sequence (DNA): TGTGCCAGCAGCTTAGCACTCGGGGAGCTGTTTTTT.

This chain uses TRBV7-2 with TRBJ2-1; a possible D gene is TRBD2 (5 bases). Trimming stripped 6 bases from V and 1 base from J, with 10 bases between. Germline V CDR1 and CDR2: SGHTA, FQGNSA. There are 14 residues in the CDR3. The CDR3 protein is CASSVSESYNEQFF. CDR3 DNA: TGTGCCAGCAGTGTTAGCGAGTCCTACAATGAGCAGTTCTTC.

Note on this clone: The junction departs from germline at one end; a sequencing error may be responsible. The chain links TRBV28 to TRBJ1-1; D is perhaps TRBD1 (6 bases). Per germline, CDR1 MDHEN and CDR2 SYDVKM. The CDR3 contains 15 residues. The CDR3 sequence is CASGGGGTGNPEAFF. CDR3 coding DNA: TGTGCCAGCGGTGGAGGGGGAACTGGGAACCCTGAAGCTTTCTTT.

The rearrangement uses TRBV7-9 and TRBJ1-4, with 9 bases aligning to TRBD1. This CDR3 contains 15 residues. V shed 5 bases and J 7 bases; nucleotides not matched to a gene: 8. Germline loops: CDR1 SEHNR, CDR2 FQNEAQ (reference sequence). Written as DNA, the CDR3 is TGTGCCAGCAGCATGGGGACAGGGTCCGGTGAAAAACTGTTTTTT. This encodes CASSMGTGSGEKLFF.

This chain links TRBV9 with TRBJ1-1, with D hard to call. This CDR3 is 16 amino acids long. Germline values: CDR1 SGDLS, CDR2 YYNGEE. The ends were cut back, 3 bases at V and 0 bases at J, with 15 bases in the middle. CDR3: CASSDPSQSMNTEAFF. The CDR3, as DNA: TGTGCCAGCAGCGATCCCTCCCAATCCATGAACACTGAAGCTTTCTTT.

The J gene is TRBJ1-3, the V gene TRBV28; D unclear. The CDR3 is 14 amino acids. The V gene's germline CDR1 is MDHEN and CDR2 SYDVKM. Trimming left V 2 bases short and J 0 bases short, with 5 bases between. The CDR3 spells CASSLGGSGNTIYF. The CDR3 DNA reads TGTGCCAGCAGTTTAGGAGGCTCTGGAAACACCATATATTTT.

CDR3 coding DNA: TGTGCCAGCAGCTTCGACAGGGGGCAAAACGAGCAGTACTTC. Translating gives CASSFDRGQNEQYF. This chain joins TRBV7-2 and TRBJ2-7, with 10 bases that match TRBD1. The J segment lost 5 bases and the V segment lost 3 bases, leaving 4 bases of the junction unmatched. CDR1 is SGHTA and CDR2 is FQGNSA in the germline V gene. The CDR3 contains 14 residues.

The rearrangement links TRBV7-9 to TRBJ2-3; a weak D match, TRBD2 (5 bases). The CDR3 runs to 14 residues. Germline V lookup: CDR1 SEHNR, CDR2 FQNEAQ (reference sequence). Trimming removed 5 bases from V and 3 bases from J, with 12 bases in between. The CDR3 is CASSDMGVTDTQYF. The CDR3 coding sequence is TGTGCCAGCAGCGACATGGGAGTGACAGATACGCAGTATTTT.

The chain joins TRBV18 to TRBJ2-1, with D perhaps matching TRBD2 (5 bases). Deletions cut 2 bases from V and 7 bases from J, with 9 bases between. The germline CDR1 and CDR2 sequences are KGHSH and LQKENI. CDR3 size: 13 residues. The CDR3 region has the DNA TGTGCCAGCTCACCATTTAGCGAGAATGAGCAGTTCTTC. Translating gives CASSPFSENEQFF.

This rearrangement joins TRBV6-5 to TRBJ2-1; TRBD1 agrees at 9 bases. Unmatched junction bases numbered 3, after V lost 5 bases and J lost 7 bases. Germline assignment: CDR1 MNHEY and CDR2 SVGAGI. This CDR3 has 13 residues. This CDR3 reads CASSRTGVNEQFF. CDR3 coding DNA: TGTGCCAGCAGTCGGACAGGGGTTAATGAGCAGTTCTTC.

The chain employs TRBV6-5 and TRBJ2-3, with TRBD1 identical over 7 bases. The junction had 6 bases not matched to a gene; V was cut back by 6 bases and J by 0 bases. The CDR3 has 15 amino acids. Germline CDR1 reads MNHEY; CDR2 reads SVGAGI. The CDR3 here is CASRRQGASTDTQYF. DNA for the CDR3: TGTGCCAGCAGGCGACAGGGAGCTAGCACAGATACGCAGTATTTT.

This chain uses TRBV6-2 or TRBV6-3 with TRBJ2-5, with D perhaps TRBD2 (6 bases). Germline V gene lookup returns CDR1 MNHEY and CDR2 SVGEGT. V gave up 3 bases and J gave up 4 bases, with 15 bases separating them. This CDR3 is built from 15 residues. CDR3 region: CASSYTTGLGETQYF. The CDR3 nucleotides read TGTGCCAGCAGTTATACGACGGGACTGGGAGAGACCCAGTACTTC.

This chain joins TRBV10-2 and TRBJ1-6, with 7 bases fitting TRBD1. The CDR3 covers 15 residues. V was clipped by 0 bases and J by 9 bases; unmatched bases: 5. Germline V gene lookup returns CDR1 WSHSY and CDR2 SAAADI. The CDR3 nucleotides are TGCGCCAGCAGTGAGTCAGGACAGGTCCTTTCACCCCTCCACTTT. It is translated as CASSESGQVLSPLHF.

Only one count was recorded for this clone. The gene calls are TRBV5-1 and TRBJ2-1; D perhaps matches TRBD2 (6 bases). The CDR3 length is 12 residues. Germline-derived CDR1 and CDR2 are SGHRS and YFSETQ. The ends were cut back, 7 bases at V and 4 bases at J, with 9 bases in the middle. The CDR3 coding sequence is TGCGCCAGCCATAGCGGATACAATGAGCAGTTCTTC. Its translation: CASHSGYNEQFF.

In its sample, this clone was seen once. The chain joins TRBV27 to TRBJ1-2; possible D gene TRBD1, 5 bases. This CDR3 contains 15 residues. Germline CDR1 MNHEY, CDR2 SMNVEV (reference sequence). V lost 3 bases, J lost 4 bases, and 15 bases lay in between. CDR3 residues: CASSFGGGNAYGYTF. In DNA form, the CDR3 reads TGTGCCAGCAGTTTCGGCGGGGGGAACGCCTATGGCTACACCTTC.

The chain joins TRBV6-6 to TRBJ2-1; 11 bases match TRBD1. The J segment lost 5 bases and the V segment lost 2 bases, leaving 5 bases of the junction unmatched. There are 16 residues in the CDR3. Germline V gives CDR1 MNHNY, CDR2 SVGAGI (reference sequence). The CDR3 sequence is CASSYPRDRGDNEQFF. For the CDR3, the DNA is TGTGCCAGCAGTTACCCCCGGGACAGGGGGGACAATGAGCAGTTCTTC.

CDR3 DNA sequence: TGTGCCAGCAGCTTATCGGGGATTCGGGATACGCAGTATTTT. It encodes CASSLSGIRDTQYF. The chain uses TRBV7-9 and TRBJ2-3; possible D gene TRBD2, 5 bases. Trimming pared 2 bases from V and 6 bases from J, leaving 12 bases between. This CDR3 is built from 14 residues. Germline assignment: CDR1 SEHNR and CDR2 FQNEAQ (reference sequence).

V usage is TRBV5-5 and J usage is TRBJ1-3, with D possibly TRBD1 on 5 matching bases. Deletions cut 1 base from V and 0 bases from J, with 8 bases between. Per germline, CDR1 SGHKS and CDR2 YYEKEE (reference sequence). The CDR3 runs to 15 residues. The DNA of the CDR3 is TGTGCCAGCAGCTTGCGGGACCTCTCTGGAAACACCATATATTTT. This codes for CASSLRDLSGNTIYF.